The T cell receptor (beta chain) under discussion was sequenced for a study of PD-L1 blockade in urothelial cancer. In the study overall: Each blood sample yielded a median of 141,255 T cells.

Enrolled patients showed locally advanced or metastatic urothelial carcinoma. V lost 5 bases and J lost 3, with 23 bases in between. The CDR3 length is 17 residues. Germline CDR1 reads MDHEN; CDR2 reads SYDVKM. Every PCR got spiked synthetic TCR analog templates. Some clones are missing from TCRdb's copy, which holds only in-frame ones; the method was immunoSEQ multiplex PCR. The table records 40,000 to 45,000 clones, roughly four fifths of them present only once. This clone has only one observation. What it recognizes is unknown. The study's findings and limits: Sub-median blood TCR clonality before treatment predicted longer survival.

The V gene is TRBV28, the J gene TRBJ2-7; D is perhaps TRBD1 (5 bases). This TCR came from a man between 65 and 85 years old with urothelial cancer. Sequenced here: PBMCs, sampled around atezolizumab (anti-PD-L1) treatment. CDR3 sequence: CASSEPPPTGAGYEQYF. The CDR3 DNA reads as TGTGCCAGCAGTGAACCCCCCCCAACAGGTGCCGGCTACGAGCAGTACTTC.